This T cell receptor (beta chain) was recovered during a study of cytomegalovirus exposure and HLA in healthy donors. Study-level background: A preliminary data release comprised approximately 85 million unique TCRs obtained from HLA-typed donors. Broader study findings: Presence/absence comparisons presumed near-even sequencing depth among donors. A list of roughly 160 TCR beta chains associated with cytomegalovirus was given. CMV serostatus alone was available as immune exposure information.

To note about this clone: Its antigen remains unidentified.

Per germline, CDR1 SGHTA and CDR2 FQGNSA. This CDR3 contains 14 residues. V lost 9 bases and J lost 1, with 13 bases in between. Primers for the PCR totalled 60 Vbeta and 13 Jbeta. Produced via immunoSEQ multiplex PCR; TCRdb's table is partial and in-frame only. The sample includes around 220,000 clones, 70% to 80% seen only once; the top ten take approximately 0.22%. The chain joins TRBV7-2 to TRBJ1-5; D perhaps matches TRBD1 (6 bases). The specimen was PBMCs. The clonotype originates from a girl aged 2 to 9 in good health and CMV-seronegative. The CDR3 DNA follows: TGTGCCAGTAGGGGGGGAGGAAGCAATCAGCCCCAGCATTTT. This gives the protein CASRGGGSNQPQHF.